This T cell receptor (beta chain) derives from a study of cytomegalovirus exposure and HLA in healthy donors. The study's findings and limits: Further analysis was carried out later, and it showed several of the most significant clusters appearing linked to common viral pathogens. The investigators catalogued 150 to 200 TCR beta chains as cytomegalovirus-associated. For most TCR beta V segments, an earlier analysis put the productive rate at about 87% or about 30% of the time. A likely sequencing artifact accounted for one observed cluster of highly shared sequence variants.

V gave up 4 bases and J gave up 0 bases, with 21 bases separating them. The CDR3 is made up of 18 amino acids. CDR1 and CDR2 from the germline V gene are SEHNR and FQNEAQ (reference sequence). The PCR ran on 60 Vbeta and 13 Jbeta primers. The repertoire was sequenced with immunoSEQ multiplex PCR; TCRdb's copy has only in-frame clones and lacks some. This sample has 60,000 to 70,000 clones, with roughly 79% found just once. About this clone: The target antigen is unknown.

This chain joins TRBV7-9 and TRBJ1-1; perhaps TRBD1 as D (5 bases). Material: PBMCs. The TCR was taken from a man aged 45-65 years in good health and CMV-seronegative. The DNA of the CDR3 is TGTGCCAGCAGCTATTCCCCCAGCCGACAGCCCATGAACACTGAAGCTTTCTTT. This codes for CASSYSPSRQPMNTEAFF.